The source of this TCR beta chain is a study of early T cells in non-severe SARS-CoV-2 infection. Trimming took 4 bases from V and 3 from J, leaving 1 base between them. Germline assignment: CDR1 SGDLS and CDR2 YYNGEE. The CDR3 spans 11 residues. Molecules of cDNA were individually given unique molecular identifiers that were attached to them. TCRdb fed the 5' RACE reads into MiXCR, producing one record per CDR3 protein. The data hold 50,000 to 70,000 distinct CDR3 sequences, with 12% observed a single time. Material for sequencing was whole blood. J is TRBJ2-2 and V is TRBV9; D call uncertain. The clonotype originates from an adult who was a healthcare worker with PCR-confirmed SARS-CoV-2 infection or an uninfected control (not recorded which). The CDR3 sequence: CASSYTGELFF. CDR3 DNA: TGTGCCAGCAGCTACACCGGGGAGCTGTTTTTT.